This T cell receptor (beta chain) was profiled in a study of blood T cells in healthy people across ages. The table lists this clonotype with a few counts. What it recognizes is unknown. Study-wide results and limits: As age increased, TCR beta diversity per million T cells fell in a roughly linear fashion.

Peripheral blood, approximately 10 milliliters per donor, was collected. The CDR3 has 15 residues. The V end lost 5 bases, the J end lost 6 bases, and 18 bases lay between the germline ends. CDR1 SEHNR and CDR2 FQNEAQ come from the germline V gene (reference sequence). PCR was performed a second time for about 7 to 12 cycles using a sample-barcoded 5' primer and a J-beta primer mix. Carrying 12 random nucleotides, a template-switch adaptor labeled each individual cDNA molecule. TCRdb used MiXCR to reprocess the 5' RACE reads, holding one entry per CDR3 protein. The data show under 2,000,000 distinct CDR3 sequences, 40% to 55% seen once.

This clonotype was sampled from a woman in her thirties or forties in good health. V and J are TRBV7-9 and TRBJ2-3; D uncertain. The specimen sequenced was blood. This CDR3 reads CASSTRKGVSDTQYF. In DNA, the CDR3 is TGTGCCAGCAGCACCCGGAAGGGTGTAAGTGATACGCAGTATTTT.